Each of the 26 T cell receptor beta chains below was sequenced from the same sample in a study of cytomegalovirus exposure and HLA in healthy donors. Researchers ran the PCR with 60 Vbeta and 13 Jbeta primers. This table comes from immunoSEQ multiplex PCR, and its TCRdb copy is limited to in-frame clones, with some not included. The sample has under 60,000 clones, approximately 80% seen once. The sample consisted of PBMCs. Source of these receptors: a middle-aged woman in good health and CMV-seropositive.

This clone showed up just once. This sequence joins TRBV19 and TRBJ1-5; possible D gene TRBD1, 5 bases. The CDR3 length is 13 residues. Trimming stripped 0 bases from V and 7 bases from J, with 7 bases between. Germline V lookup: CDR1 LNHDA, CDR2 SQIVND (reference sequence). The DNA for the CDR3 is TGTGCCAGTAGTATAGACAGGGCGCAGCCCCAGCATTTT. It encodes CASSIDRAQPQHF.

The table lists this clone with a count of one. The chain couples TRBV29-1 to TRBJ1-2; no clear D. This CDR3 contains 10 residues. CDR1 SQVTM and CDR2 ANQGSEA come from the germline V gene. V gave up 7 bases and J gave up 8 bases, with 11 bases separating them. The CDR3 bases are TGCAGCGCCGGCGGGAGCGGCTACACCTTC. It yields the protein CSAGGSGYTF. The full variable domain, completed using reference TRBV29-1 and TRBJ1-2, is SAVISQKPSRDICQRGTSLTIQCQVDSQVTMMFWYRQQPGQSLTLIATANQGSEATYESGFVIDKFPISRPNLTFSTLTVSNMSPEDSSIYLCSAGGSGYTFGSGTRLTVV.

J is TRBJ1-2 and V is TRBV7-2; 8 bases align to TRBD1. This CDR3 is 13 amino acids long. V trimming: 5 bases; J trimming: 7 bases; junction bases outside the gene matches: 6. Germline V gives CDR1 SGHTA, CDR2 FQGNSA. CDR3 coding DNA: TGTGCCAGCAGCATGACAGGGGTCGGTGGCTACACCTTC. Protein product: CASSMTGVGGYTF.

The V and J genes are TRBV5-1 and TRBJ1-1; D is unresolved. V was clipped by 0 bases and J by 1 base, with 7 bases between them. This CDR3 is 14 amino acids long. The germline V gene encodes CDR1 SGHRS and CDR2 YFSETQ. The DNA of the CDR3 is TGCGCCAGCAGCTTGGCCCGGGAGAACACTGAAGCTTTCTTT. Protein: CASSLARENTEAFF. The full variable domain, completed using reference TRBV5-1 and TRBJ1-1, is KAGVTQTPRYLIKTRGQQVTLSCSPISGHRSVSWYQQTPGQGLQFLFEYFSETQRNKGNFPGRFSGRQFSNSRSEMNVSTLELGDSALYLCASSLARENTEAFFGQGTRLTVV.

As for this clone: One end of the junction is discordant with germline, which a read error may explain. Other nucleotide sequences in the sample specify the same CDR3. The chain joins TRBV27 to TRBJ1-1; 7 bases align to TRBD1. In germline, CDR1 is MNHEY, CDR2 SMNVEV (reference sequence). The CDR3 loop spans 13 amino acids. The CDR3 DNA reads as TGCGCCAGCAGAATGACAGGGCGGGCTGAAGCTTTCTTT. Protein product: CASRMTGRAEAFF.

This chain connects TRBV5-1 to TRBJ1-2, with D possibly TRBD1 on 5 matching bases. The CDR3 sequence is 13 residues long. Trimming cost V 1 base and J 5 bases, with 9 bases left between them. Per germline, CDR1 SGHRS and CDR2 YFSETQ. The CDR3 loop is CASSLWGDYGYTF. CDR3 DNA sequence: TGCGCCAGCAGCTTGTGGGGGGATTATGGCTACACCTTC. The whole variable domain, filled in from reference TRBV5-1 and TRBJ1-2, reads KAGVTQTPRYLIKTRGQQVTLSCSPISGHRSVSWYQQTPGQGLQFLFEYFSETQRNKGNFPGRFSGRQFSNSRSEMNVSTLELGDSALYLCASSLWGDYGYTFGSGTRLTVV.

The chain's CDR3 is CASRLDRGSYNEQFF. CDR3 nucleotide sequence: TGTGCCAGCAGGCTTGACAGGGGCTCCTACAATGAGCAGTTCTTC. The rearrangement uses TRBV7-3 and TRBJ2-1; 8 bases are a match to TRBD1. V gave up 6 bases and J gave up 0 bases; unmatched junction bases: 4. Germline V lookup: CDR1 SGHTA, CDR2 FQGTGA. The CDR3 is made up of 15 amino acids.

The chain recombines TRBV10-2 with TRBJ2-1; 7 bases match TRBD1. This CDR3 contains 15 residues. Trimming cost V 6 bases and J 5 bases; bases outside gene matches: 10. Germline loops: CDR1 WSHSY, CDR2 SAAADI. The CDR3 coding sequence is TGCGCCAGCAGGGAAGGGACAGCTCTGAACAATGAGCAGTTCTTC. Protein: CASREGTALNNEQFF.

The V and J genes are TRBV5-4 and TRBJ2-5, with TRBD2 identical over 7 bases. From germline, CDR1 is SGHNT and CDR2 YYREEE (reference sequence). With V trimmed by 2 bases and J by 9 bases, 13 bases remained unmatched. The CDR3 totals 15 residues. The CDR3 loop reads CASSLALGRGRAQYF. As DNA, the CDR3 is TGTGCCAGCAGCTTAGCCCTTGGGCGGGGGAGGGCCCAGTACTTC.

Here the CDR3 reads CAWSVDGGQPQHF. The CDR3, as DNA: TGTGCCTGGAGTGTAGACGGGGGTCAGCCCCAGCATTTT. The chain recombines TRBV30 with TRBJ1-5; the D gene is possibly TRBD1 (5 bases). Trimming removed 0 bases at V and 6 bases at J, with 9 bases between. This CDR3 spans 13 amino acids. CDR1 and CDR2 (germline): GTSNPN, SVGIG (reference sequence).

This chain links TRBV5-4 with TRBJ1-2, with a weak D call TRBD1 (5 bases). The CDR3 spans 13 residues. CDR1 is SGHNT and CDR2 is YYREEE in the germline V gene (reference sequence). Deletions cut 5 bases from V and 8 bases from J, with 16 bases between. This CDR3 reads CASRESNRGGYTF. The DNA of the CDR3 is TGTGCCAGCAGGGAGAGTAACCGGGGGGGCTACACCTTC.

The V gene is TRBV19, the J gene TRBJ2-7; D possibly corresponds to TRBD2 (5 bases). Germline lookup yields CDR1 LNHDA and CDR2 SQIVND (reference sequence). The V end was cut by 6 bases, the J end by 2 bases, with 14 bases between. CDR3 size: 14 residues. The CDR3 nucleotides are TGTGCCAGTAGCGCCGCGGGCGGTGCCTACGAGCAGTACTTC. It encodes CASSAAGGAYEQYF.

V is TRBV14 and J is TRBJ2-3; 11 bases are shared with TRBD2. Trimming cost V 4 bases and J 6 bases; bases outside gene matches: 9. In germline, CDR1 is SGHDN, CDR2 FVKESK. The CDR3 is 16 residues long. The CDR3 is CASSPLAGGSRDTQYF. The CDR3 DNA sequence: TGTGCCAGCAGCCCGCTAGCGGGGGGTTCTCGGGATACGCAGTATTTT. Combining the CDR3 with reference TRBV14 and TRBJ2-3 gives the whole variable domain EAGVTQFPSHSVIEKGQTVTLRCDPISGHDNLYWYRRVMGKEIKFLLHFVKESKQDESGMPNNRFLAERTGGTYSTLKVQPAELEDSGVYFCASSPLAGGSRDTQYFGPGTRLTVL.

This clone has more than one count but fewer than ten. V is TRBV4-1 and J is TRBJ2-1, with D tentatively TRBD1 (9 bases). Between the trimmed V and J ends, which lost 3 bases and 5 bases, there was a span of 26 bases. Germline-derived CDR1 and CDR2 are MGHRA and YSYEKL. This CDR3 is 19 amino acids long. CDR3 in amino acids: CASSHPGQGFREGDNEQFF. The CDR3 nucleotides are TGCGCCAGCAGCCACCCGGGACAGGGATTTCGGGAGGGGGACAATGAGCAGTTCTTC.

CDR3 DNA sequence: TGTGCCAGCAGTGGCGGTTCGGCAGGGGCTGGCTACACCTTC. It is translated as CASSGGSAGAGYTF. J is TRBJ1-2 and V is TRBV6-5, with D maybe TRBD1 (6 bases). V was pared by 5 bases and J by 7 bases, with 17 bases between. The CDR3 consists of 14 residues. Germline V gene lookup returns CDR1 MNHEY and CDR2 SVGAGI.

The CDR3 DNA follows: TGCGCCAGCAGCCGACAGGGGGACACCGGGGAGCTGTTTTTT. Encoded protein: CASSRQGDTGELFF. The chain has TRBV5-1 and TRBJ2-2; 9 bases align to TRBD1. Germline V gene data show CDR1 as SGHRS and CDR2 as YFSETQ. The CDR3 length is 14 residues. V was clipped by 4 bases and J by 3 bases; unmatched bases: 1.

The chain employs TRBV19 and TRBJ1-1; D is possibly TRBD1 (5 bases). Trimming shortened V by 9 bases and J by 0 bases, and 11 bases separated the two germline ends. Germline V gives CDR1 LNHDA, CDR2 SQIVND (reference sequence). The CDR3 length is 13 residues. The CDR3 region is CASEGRVNTEAFF. CDR3 DNA: TGTGCCAGCGAGGGGAGGGTGAACACTGAAGCTTTCTTT.

This clone was seen once. V and J are TRBV4-1 and TRBJ2-7; tentatively, D is TRBD1 (6 bases). CDR1 is MGHRA and CDR2 is YSYEKL in the germline V gene. This CDR3 has 13 amino acids. V lost 4 bases to trimming and J lost 3 bases, with 10 bases between them. CDR3 sequence: CASSPEGGYEQYF. The CDR3 DNA sequence: TGCGCCAGCAGCCCGGAAGGGGGCTACGAGCAGTACTTC.

This rearrangement joins TRBV6-5 to TRBJ1-1, with D hard to call. Germline V gene sequence: CDR1 MNHEY, CDR2 SVGAGI. The CDR3 is 15 amino acids. Trimming took off 2 bases at V and 2 bases at J, with 12 bases between the two ends. The CDR3 is CASSYGLSPNTEAFF. The CDR3 region has the DNA TGTGCCAGCAGTTACGGGCTCTCCCCCAACACTGAAGCTTTCTTT.

The gene calls are TRBV6-5 and TRBJ2-7; TRBD2 agrees at 8 bases. V lost 2 bases, J lost 6 bases, and 6 bases stayed unmatched. The germline V gene encodes CDR1 MNHEY and CDR2 SVGAGI. This CDR3 comprises 14 residues. CDR3 DNA: TGTGCCAGCAGTTACACCGGGAGGGGCTCCGAGCAGTACTTC. It is translated as CASSYTGRGSEQYF.

This clone came up a few times. CDR3 in DNA: TGTGCCAGCAGCACGACAGGGGGCTTTTGGTCCTACGAGCAGTACTTC. Protein sequence: CASSTTGGFWSYEQYF. The V gene is TRBV7-9, the J gene TRBJ2-7, with TRBD1 matching over 10 bases. The germline V gene has CDR1 SEHNR and CDR2 FQNEAQ (reference sequence). The CDR3 sequence is 16 residues long. J gave up 1 base and V 5 bases, and 8 bases lay outside the gene matches.

J is TRBJ2-1 and V is TRBV28, with 9 bases lining up with TRBD1. Germline V CDR1 and CDR2: MDHEN, SYDVKM. J lost 6 bases, V lost 7 bases, and 4 bases had no gene match. There are 13 residues in the CDR3. The CDR3 DNA reads as TGTGCCAGCATACAGGGGGCGGGCAATGAGCAGTTCTTC. It is translated as CASIQGAGNEQFF. The complete variable domain, with remaining parts taken from reference TRBV28 and TRBJ2-1, reads DVKVTQSSRYLVKRTGEKVFLECVQDMDHENMFWYRQDPGLGLRLIYFSYDVKMKEKGDIPEGYSVSREKKERFSLILESASTNQTSMYLCASIQGAGNEQFFGPGTRLTVL.

This chain links TRBV30 with TRBJ1-6; D gene uncertain. This CDR3 comprises 15 residues. Deletions cut 0 bases from V and 10 bases from J, with 16 bases between. The germline V gene has CDR1 GTSNPN and CDR2 SVGIG (reference sequence). CDR3 region: CAWSVGAGRRSPLHF. The CDR3 bases are TGTGCCTGGAGTGTAGGCGCGGGTAGGCGATCACCCCTCCACTTT.

V gene TRBV5-1 combines with J gene TRBJ1-2, with a possible D match to TRBD1 (6 bases). V lost 2 bases, J lost 4 bases, and 9 bases lay in between. Germline CDR1 SGHRS, CDR2 YFSETQ. The CDR3 is 13 residues long. The CDR3 region has the DNA TGCGCCAGCAGCTTAGACAGGTTCTATGGCTACACCTTC. Protein: CASSLDRFYGYTF.

The chain carries TRBV2 and TRBJ2-5; 9 nucleotides line up with TRBD1. The CDR3 extends over 14 amino acids. V lost 4 bases, J lost 2 bases, and 2 bases stayed unmatched. Germline loops: CDR1 SNHLY, CDR2 FYNNEI. CDR3 nucleotide sequence: TGTGCCAGCAGTGGGGACAGGGTTCAAGAGACCCAGTACTTC. This gives the protein CASSGDRVQETQYF.

The chain is built from TRBV5-4 and TRBJ1-1, with unresolved D. This CDR3 has 12 amino acids. Germline CDR1 and CDR2: SGHNT and YYREEE (reference sequence). V was trimmed by 3 bases and J by 5 bases, leaving 8 bases between them. The CDR3 loop is CASSSRKTEAFF. In DNA, the CDR3 is TGTGCCAGCAGCTCTCGTAAAACTGAAGCTTTCTTT. The complete variable domain, with remaining parts taken from reference TRBV5-4 and TRBJ1-1, reads ETGVTQSPTHLIKTRGQQVTLRCSSQSGHNTVSWYQQALGQGPQFIFQYYREEENGRGNFPPRFSGLQFPNYSSELNVNALELDDSALYLCASSSRKTEAFFGQGTRLTVV.